This TCR beta chain was captured in a study of T cell repertoires in cytomegalovirus infection. TCRdb re-called the reads with MiXCR, one entry per CDR3 protein. The data contain approximately 250,000 distinct CDR3 sequences, about 5.9% of them singletons. The length of the CDR3 is 13 residues. V shed 0 bases, J shed 11 bases, and the junction held 6 bases outside the gene matches. From germline, CDR1 is LGHDT and CDR2 YNNKEL (reference sequence). This clonotype was counted many times. The sequencing input was PBMCs. This rearrangement joins TRBV3-1 to TRBJ2-7, with 8 bases matching TRBD2. The receptor was isolated from a human donor in good health (CMV status not recorded). Some clones in this sample may be carry-over from other donors' samples. The CDR3 DNA reads TGTGCCAGCAGCCAAGATCCCGGGAGGGGGAAGTACTTC. Encoded protein: CASSQDPGRGKYF.